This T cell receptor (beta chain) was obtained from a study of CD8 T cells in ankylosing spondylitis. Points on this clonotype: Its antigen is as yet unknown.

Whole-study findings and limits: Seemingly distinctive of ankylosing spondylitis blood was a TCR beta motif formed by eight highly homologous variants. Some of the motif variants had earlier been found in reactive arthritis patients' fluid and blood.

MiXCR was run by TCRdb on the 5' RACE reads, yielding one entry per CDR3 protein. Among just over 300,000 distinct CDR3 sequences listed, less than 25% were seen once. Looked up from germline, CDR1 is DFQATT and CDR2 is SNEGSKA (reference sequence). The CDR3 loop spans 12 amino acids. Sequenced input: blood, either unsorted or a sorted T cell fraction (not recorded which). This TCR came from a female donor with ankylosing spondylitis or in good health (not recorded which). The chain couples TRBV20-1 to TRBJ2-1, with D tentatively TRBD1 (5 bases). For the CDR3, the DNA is TGCAGCGTTTTGGGGCCTTACAATGAGCAGTTCTTC. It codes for CSVLGPYNEQFF.